This T cell receptor (beta chain) was identified during a study of CD8 T cell repertoires and HIV-1 epitope variants. Study-level background: Separate wells received one of Twenty-five Gag or Nef variant peptides. 1M T cells were kept uncultured as a baseline. Findings and caveats of the study: Nef KF9 drew several clonotypes and HW9 one, without TAALDMSHF responses. Only beta chains were identified, marking proliferation to antigen, not function.

Method: immunoSEQ multiplex PCR; TCRdb's copy keeps in-frame clones and lacks some. The sample shows 95,000 or so clones, just under 75% of them seen only once. The length of the CDR3 is 12 residues. Trimming took 2 bases from V and 7 from J, leaving 9 bases between them. The germline V gene encodes CDR1 MNHNY and CDR2 SVGAGI (reference sequence). A remark on this clone: Its antigen is unidentified.

The rearrangement links TRBV6-6 to TRBJ2-7; D is unresolved. Sequencing input: uncultured baseline CD8+ T cells from peripheral blood mononuclear cells (PBMCs). The TCR sequence derives from a male donor with HIV. CDR3 bases: TGTGCCAGCAGTTACGTCATACGAGAGCAGTACTTC. It codes for CASSYVIREQYF.